The 21 T cell receptor beta chains given below trace back to one sample, sequenced in a study of shared clonotypes between healthy human individuals. Profiling relied on immunoSEQ multiplex PCR, and the TCRdb table lists in-frame clones only, not all of them. The sample includes 300,000 to 350,000 clones, about 73% seen only once; the top ten take 10%. The sample taken for sequencing was memory CD4+ T cells sorted from blood. Stated subset: CD45RA-negative fraction. The source is a young man in good health.

About this clone: In the same sample, other DNA sequences code for this CDR3. V usage is TRBV20-1 and J usage is TRBJ2-5; D is unresolved. Deletions cut 5 bases from V and 1 base from J, with 2 bases between. Germline values: CDR1 DFQATT, CDR2 SNEGSKA (reference sequence). The CDR3 has 10 residues. CDR3 bases: TGCAGTGCTGCCCAAGAGACCCAGTACTTC. Translating gives CSAAQETQYF.

Remarks on this clone: A read error may produce the germline difference seen at one junction end. The chain carries TRBV2 and TRBJ1-5; D is perhaps TRBD1 (5 bases). The CDR3 is 13 amino acids. Per germline, CDR1 SNHLY and CDR2 FYNNEI. Written as DNA, the CDR3 is TGTGCCGGCAGTCAGGGAAAGAATCAGCCCCAGCATTTT. It translates to CAGSQGKNQPQHF.

DNA of the CDR3: TGCAGCGTTGAAGAGGGAGCAGGTCCTCTCTCCTACGAGCAGTACTTC. It is translated as CSVEEGAGPLSYEQYF. The rearrangement joins TRBV29-1 to TRBJ2-7; possible D gene TRBD2, 5 bases. V lost 0 bases and J 0 bases, leaving 15 bases between the germline ends. Germline loops: CDR1 SQVTM, CDR2 ANQGSEA. CDR3 length: 16 amino acids.

This clone was picked up one time. This sequence joins TRBV11-2 and TRBJ1-5, with 7 bases lining up with TRBD1. Trimming removed 1 base from V and 4 bases from J; junction bases left unmatched: 4. Germline assignment: CDR1 SGHAT and CDR2 FQNNGV. The CDR3 covers 15 residues. The CDR3 DNA reads TGTGCCAGCAGCTTAGCCGGGACAGCGAATCAGCCCCAGCATTTT. The encoded protein is CASSLAGTANQPQHF.

This clone occurred once. V gene TRBV18 combines with J gene TRBJ2-3; TRBD1 aligns across 7 bases. V lost 2 bases and J lost 0; bases outside the gene matches: 2. The germline V gene has CDR1 KGHSH and CDR2 LQKENI. The CDR3 totals 15 residues. CDR3 sequence (DNA): TGTGCCAGCTCACCAAGGGACAGTAGCACAGATACGCAGTATTTT. Protein: CASSPRDSSTDTQYF.

This clone came up a few times. The V call is TRBV6-5, the J call TRBJ2-7; 8 nucleotides line up with TRBD1. The CDR3 spans 15 residues. Germline V gene sequence: CDR1 MNHEY, CDR2 SVGAGI. Losses at the gene ends were 1 base for V and 5 bases for J; bases not matched to a gene: 7. The CDR3 region has the DNA TGTGCCAGCAGTTACTTACGACAGGGGCGAAACGAGCAGTACTTC. Translating gives CASSYLRQGRNEQYF.

This clone was seen at least ten times. This chain uses TRBV10-3 with TRBJ1-2; 7 nucleotides agree with TRBD1. Germline CDR1 is ENHRY and CDR2 is SYGVKD. After removal of 5 bases from V and 8 bases from J, the junction contained 14 bases not matched to a gene. The CDR3 consists of 15 residues. CDR3 region: CAISPGDSFLGGYTF. The CDR3 DNA follows: TGTGCCATCAGTCCAGGGGACAGCTTTCTGGGGGGCTACACCTTC.

This chain links TRBV5-4 with TRBJ1-2, with 9 bases identical to TRBD1. This CDR3 is 15 amino acids long. Looked up from germline, CDR1 is SGHNT and CDR2 is YYREEE (reference sequence). J was trimmed by 8 bases and V by 4 bases; bases with no gene match: 12. The CDR3 loop is CASSAQGQGYSGYTF. For the CDR3, the DNA is TGTGCCAGCAGCGCGCAGGGACAGGGTTACTCCGGCTACACCTTC.

This chain connects TRBV18 to TRBJ2-7; 9 bases agree with TRBD1. V shed 2 bases, J shed 4 bases, and the junction held 3 bases outside the gene matches. The CDR3 spans 14 residues. Germline CDR1 KGHSH, CDR2 LQKENI. The CDR3 region is CASSPTDRGYEQYF. The CDR3 DNA sequence: TGTGCCAGCTCACCAACCGACAGGGGGTACGAGCAGTACTTC. Combining the CDR3 with reference TRBV18 and TRBJ2-7 gives the whole variable domain NAGVMQNPRHLVRRRGQEARLRCSPMKGHSHVYWYRQLPEEGLKFMVYLQKENIIDESGMPKERFSAEFPKEGPSILRIQQVVRGDSAAYFCASSPTDRGYEQYFGPGTRLTVT.

The chain recombines TRBV11-3 with TRBJ2-3; 11 bases fit TRBD2. CDR1 is SGHNT and CDR2 is YENEEA in the germline V gene. The CDR3 totals 17 residues. The V gene end was trimmed by 1 base and the J gene end by 2 bases; junction bases not matched to a gene: 5. In nucleotides, the CDR3 is TGTGCCAGCAGCTTAGGCTTGACTAGCGGGAACACAGATACGCAGTATTTT. Translated, it gives CASSLGLTSGNTDTQYF.

The V and J genes are TRBV7-9 and TRBJ2-5; 10 nucleotides align to TRBD1. This CDR3 region has 14 residues. The V and J ends lost 4 bases and 4 bases, in that order; junction bases with no gene match: 3. In germline, CDR1 is SEHNR, CDR2 FQNEAQ (reference sequence). CDR3 nucleotide sequence: TGTGCCAGCAGCTCAGACAGGGGGCGAGAGACCCAGTACTTC. The encoded protein is CASSSDRGRETQYF.

The gene calls are TRBV6-1 and TRBJ2-3; a possible D gene is TRBD1 (6 bases). The CDR3 contains 15 residues. The germline gives CDR1 MNHNS, CDR2 SASEGT. Trimming took 11 bases from V and 0 from J, leaving 18 bases between them. The CDR3 nucleotides are TGTGCCGGAAGGGGCAACAGGGCAAGCACAGATACGCAGTATTTT. Its protein is CAGRGNRASTDTQYF.

The chain recombines TRBV19 with TRBJ2-7; 8 nucleotides line up with TRBD2. This CDR3 is built from 15 residues. Losses at the gene ends were 3 bases for V and 2 bases for J; bases not matched to a gene: 6. Germline CDR1 reads LNHDA; CDR2 reads SQIVND (reference sequence). As DNA, the CDR3 is TGTGCCAGTAGTATCTCCGGGACTAGACCCTACGAGCAGTACTTC. Its protein is CASSISGTRPYEQYF.

V and J are TRBV10-1 and TRBJ2-3, with TRBD2 as a possible D gene (5 bases). This CDR3 comprises 14 residues. Germline values: CDR1 WNHNN, CDR2 SYGVQD (reference sequence). Trimming left V 3 bases short and J 7 bases short, with 14 bases between. This CDR3 is CASSDGLAGNTQYF. CDR3 DNA sequence: TGCGCCAGCAGTGACGGGCTAGCCGGTAATACGCAGTATTTT.

V usage is TRBV18 and J usage is TRBJ1-4; D perhaps matches TRBD1 (5 bases). The CDR3 loop spans 16 amino acids. Per the germline V gene, CDR1 is KGHSH and CDR2 is LQKENI. Trimming took off 6 bases at V and 8 bases at J, with 22 bases between the two ends. The chain's CDR3 is CASSQVFGTKGEKLFF. The CDR3 nucleotides read TGTGCCAGCTCCCAAGTATTCGGGACGAAGGGGGAAAAACTGTTTTTT. Drawing the rest from reference TRBV18 and TRBJ1-4, the complete variable domain is NAGVMQNPRHLVRRRGQEARLRCSPMKGHSHVYWYRQLPEEGLKFMVYLQKENIIDESGMPKERFSAEFPKEGPSILRIQQVVRGDSAAYFCASSQVFGTKGEKLFFGSGTQLSVL.

This clone was observed once. The chain combines TRBV7-2 with TRBJ2-5, with TRBD1 matching over 8 bases. Looked up from germline, CDR1 is SGHTA and CDR2 is FQGNSA. The V and J ends lost 9 bases and 5 bases, in that order; junction bases with no gene match: 5. The CDR3 runs to 12 residues. CDR3 loop: CASGTGRETQYF. Written as DNA, the CDR3 is TGTGCCAGTGGGACAGGAAGGGAGACCCAGTACTTC.

This chain uses TRBV6-4 with TRBJ2-3; D not resolved. Trimming stripped 0 bases from V and 8 bases from J, with 9 bases between. Germline CDR1 reads MRHNA; CDR2 reads SNTAGT. The CDR3 length is 13 residues. CDR3 sequence reads: CASSDSRFSTQYF. For the CDR3, the DNA is TGTGCCAGCAGTGACTCGAGGTTTTCTACGCAGTATTTT.

This clone appeared once. The chain uses TRBV15 and TRBJ1-2; maybe TRBD1 (6 bases). CDR3 length: 17 amino acids. Germline CDR1 and CDR2: LNHNV and YYDKDF (reference sequence). V lost 0 bases and J lost 7, with 21 bases in between. The CDR3 bases are TGTGCCACCAGCAGAGATTCCCGCGAGGGGGGGAGCTCTGGCTACACCTTC. It codes for CATSRDSREGGSSGYTF.

This clone was seen just once. The rearrangement joins TRBV10-3 to TRBJ2-3; 14 bases line up with TRBD2. Trimming at V came to 6 bases and at J to 4 bases, leaving 3 bases not matched to a gene. This CDR3 comprises 15 residues. Germline V CDR1 and CDR2: ENHRY, SYGVKD. Written as DNA, the CDR3 is TGTGCCATCAGGGGACTAGCGGGAGTATCAGATACGCAGTATTTT. Translation gives CAIRGLAGVSDTQYF.

The V call is TRBV6-5, the J call TRBJ1-2; D ambiguous. Germline V gene sequence: CDR1 MNHEY, CDR2 SVGAGI. V was pared by 4 bases and J by 3 bases, with 12 bases between. The CDR3 is 14 amino acids. CDR3 sequence (DNA): TGTGCCAGCAGTTCCTCGAATTTATACTATGGCTACACCTTC. Encoded protein: CASSSSNLYYGYTF.

This clone was detected only a few times. The identical CDR3 is also encoded by other nucleotide sequences in the sample. J is TRBJ2-5 and V is TRBV28; weak D call: TRBD1 (6 bases). With 1 base removed from V and 4 bases from J, the gap between germline ends came to 10 bases. This CDR3 has 14 residues. The germline CDR1 and CDR2 sequences are MDHEN and SYDVKM. In DNA, the CDR3 is TGTGCCAGCAGTTTATACAGGGAAAGAGAGACCCAGTACTTC. Translating it yields CASSLYRERETQYF. Drawing the rest from reference TRBV28 and TRBJ2-5, the complete variable domain is DVKVTQSSRYLVKRTGEKVFLECVQDMDHENMFWYRQDPGLGLRLIYFSYDVKMKEKGDIPEGYSVSREKKERFSLILESASTNQTSMYLCASSLYRERETQYFGPGTRLLVL.